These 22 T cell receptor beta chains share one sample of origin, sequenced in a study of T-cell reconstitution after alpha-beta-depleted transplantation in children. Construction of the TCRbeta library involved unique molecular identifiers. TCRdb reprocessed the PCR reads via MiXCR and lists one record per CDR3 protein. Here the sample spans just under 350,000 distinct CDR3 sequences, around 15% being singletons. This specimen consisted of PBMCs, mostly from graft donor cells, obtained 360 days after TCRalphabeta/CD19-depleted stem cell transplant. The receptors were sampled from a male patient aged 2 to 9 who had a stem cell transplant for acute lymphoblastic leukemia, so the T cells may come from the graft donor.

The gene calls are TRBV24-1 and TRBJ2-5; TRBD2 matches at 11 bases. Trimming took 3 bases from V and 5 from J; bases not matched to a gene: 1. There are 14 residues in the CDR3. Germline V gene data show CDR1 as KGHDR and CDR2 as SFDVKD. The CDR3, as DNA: TGTGCCACCAGTGATCCTAGCGGGGGGGAGACCCAGTACTTC. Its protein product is CATSDPSGGETQYF.

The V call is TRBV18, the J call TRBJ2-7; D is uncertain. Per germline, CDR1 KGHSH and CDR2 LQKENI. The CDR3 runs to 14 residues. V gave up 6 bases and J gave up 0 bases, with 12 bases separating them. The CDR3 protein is CASSPSYGSYEQYF. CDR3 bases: TGTGCCAGCTCCCCAAGCTACGGCTCCTACGAGCAGTACTTC.

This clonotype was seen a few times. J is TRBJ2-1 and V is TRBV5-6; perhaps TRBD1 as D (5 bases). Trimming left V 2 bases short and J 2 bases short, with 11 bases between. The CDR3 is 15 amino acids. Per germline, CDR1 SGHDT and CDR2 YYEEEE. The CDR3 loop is CASSLVDRPYNEQFF. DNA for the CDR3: TGTGCCAGCAGCTTAGTTGACAGACCCTACAATGAGCAGTTCTTC.

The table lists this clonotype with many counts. As DNA, the CDR3 is TGCGCCAGCAGCTTGAGCTGGACTAGCGCGCGTGAGCAGTTCTTC. Translated: CASSLSWTSAREQFF. The V and J genes are TRBV5-1 and TRBJ2-1, with 9 bases identical to TRBD2. V was pared by 1 base and J by 9 bases, with 8 bases of the junction left unmatched. Germline V gives CDR1 SGHRS, CDR2 YFSETQ. CDR3 length: 15 residues.

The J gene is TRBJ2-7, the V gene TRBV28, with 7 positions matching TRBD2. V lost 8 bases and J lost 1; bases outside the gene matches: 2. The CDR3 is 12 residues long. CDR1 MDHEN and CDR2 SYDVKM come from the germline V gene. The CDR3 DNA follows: TGTGCCAGCCGGGACTATTCCTACGAGCAGTACTTC. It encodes CASRDYSYEQYF.

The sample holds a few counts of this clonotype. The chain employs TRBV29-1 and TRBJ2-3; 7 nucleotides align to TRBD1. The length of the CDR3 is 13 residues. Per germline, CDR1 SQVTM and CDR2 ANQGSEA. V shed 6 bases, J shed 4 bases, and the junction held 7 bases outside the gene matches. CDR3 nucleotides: TGCAGCGTCCTGACCCAGGGGGCAGATACGCAGTATTTT. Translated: CSVLTQGADTQYF.

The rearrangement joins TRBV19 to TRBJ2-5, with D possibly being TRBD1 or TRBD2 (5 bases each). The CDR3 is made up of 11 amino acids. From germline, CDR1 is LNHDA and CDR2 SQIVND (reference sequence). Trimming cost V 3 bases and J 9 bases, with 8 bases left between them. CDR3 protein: CASSIGGPQYF. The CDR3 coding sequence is TGTGCCAGTAGTATTGGGGGTCCCCAGTACTTC.

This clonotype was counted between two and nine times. The CDR3 loop is CASSPFRGRSYEQYF. CDR3 nucleotide sequence: TGTGCCAGCAGCCCTTTCCGGGGGAGGTCCTACGAGCAGTACTTC. The gene calls are TRBV11-2 and TRBJ2-7, with D perhaps TRBD2 (6 bases). V was clipped by 5 bases and J by 1 base, with 15 bases between them. The CDR3 extends over 15 amino acids. Per the germline V gene, CDR1 is SGHAT and CDR2 is FQNNGV.

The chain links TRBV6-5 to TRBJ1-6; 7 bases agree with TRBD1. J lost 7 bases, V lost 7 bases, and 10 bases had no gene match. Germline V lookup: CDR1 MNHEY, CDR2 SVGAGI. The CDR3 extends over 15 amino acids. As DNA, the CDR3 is TGTGCCAGCACCCCTCTCGACAGGGAGAATTCACCCCTCCACTTT. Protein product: CASTPLDRENSPLHF.

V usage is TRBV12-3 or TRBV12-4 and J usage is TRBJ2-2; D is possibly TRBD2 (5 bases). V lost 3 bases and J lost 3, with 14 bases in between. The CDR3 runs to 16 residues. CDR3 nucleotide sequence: TGTGCCAGCAGTTTCAAATTACTAGGCTACACCGGGGAGCTGTTTTTT. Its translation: CASSFKLLGYTGELFF.

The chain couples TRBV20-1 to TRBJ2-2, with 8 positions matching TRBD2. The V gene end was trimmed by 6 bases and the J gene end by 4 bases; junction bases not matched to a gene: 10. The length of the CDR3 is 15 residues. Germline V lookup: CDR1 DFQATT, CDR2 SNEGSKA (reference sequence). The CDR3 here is CSAQPLREATGELFF. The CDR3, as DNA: TGCAGTGCCCAACCTTTGCGGGAGGCCACCGGGGAGCTGTTTTTT.

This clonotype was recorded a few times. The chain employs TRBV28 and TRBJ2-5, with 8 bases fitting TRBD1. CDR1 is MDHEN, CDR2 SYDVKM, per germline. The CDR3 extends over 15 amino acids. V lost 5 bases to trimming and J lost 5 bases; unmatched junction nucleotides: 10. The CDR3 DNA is TGTGCCAGCAGTCCCGGGACAGGAGGCAAGGAGACCCAGTACTTC. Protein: CASSPGTGGKETQYF.

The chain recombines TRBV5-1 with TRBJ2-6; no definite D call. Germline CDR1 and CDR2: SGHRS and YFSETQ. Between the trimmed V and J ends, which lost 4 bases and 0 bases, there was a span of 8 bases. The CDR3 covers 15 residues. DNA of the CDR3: TGCGCCAGCAGCGTGGACCCCTCTGGGGCCAACGTCCTGACTTTC. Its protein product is CASSVDPSGANVLTF.

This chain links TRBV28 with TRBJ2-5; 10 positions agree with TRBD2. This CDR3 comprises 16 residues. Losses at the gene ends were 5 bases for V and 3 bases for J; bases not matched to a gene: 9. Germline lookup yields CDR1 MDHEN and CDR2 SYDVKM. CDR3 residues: CASSRAGTSVKETQYF. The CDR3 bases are TGTGCCAGCAGTCGTGCAGGGACTAGCGTAAAAGAGACCCAGTACTTC.

Here the CDR3 DNA reads TGTGCCAGCAGTGAAGCCAAGCCCGGACTAGCAGGGCAGTTCTTC. Translation gives CASSEAKPGLAGQFF. The chain combines TRBV2 with TRBJ2-1; TRBD2 matches at 8 bases. Germline assignment: CDR1 SNHLY and CDR2 FYNNEI. The CDR3 covers 15 residues. V lost 0 bases to trimming and J lost 12 bases; unmatched junction nucleotides: 10.

CDR3 sequence reads: CASSQETGTSGGSSYNEQFF. In nucleotides, the CDR3 is TGTGCCAGCAGCCAAGAGACCGGGACTAGCGGGGGAAGCTCCTACAATGAGCAGTTCTTC. V usage is TRBV4-2 and J usage is TRBJ2-1, with 14 bases lining up with TRBD2. CDR1 LGHNA and CDR2 YNFKEQ come from the germline V gene. This CDR3 region has 20 residues. Losses at the gene ends were 0 bases for V and 0 bases for J; bases not matched to a gene: 7.

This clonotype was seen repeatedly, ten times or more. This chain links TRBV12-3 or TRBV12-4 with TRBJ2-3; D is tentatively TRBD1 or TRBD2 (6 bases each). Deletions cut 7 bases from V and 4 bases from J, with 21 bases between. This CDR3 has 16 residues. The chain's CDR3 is CASTYKGGEGADTQYF. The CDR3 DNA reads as TGTGCCAGCACCTACAAGGGGGGCGAGGGCGCAGATACGCAGTATTTT.

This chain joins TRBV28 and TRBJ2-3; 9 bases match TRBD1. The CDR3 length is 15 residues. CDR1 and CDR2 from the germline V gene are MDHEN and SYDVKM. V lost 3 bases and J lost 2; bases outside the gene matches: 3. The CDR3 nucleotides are TGTGCCAGCAGTTTCCGGACAGGGGCCACAGATACGCAGTATTTT. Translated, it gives CASSFRTGATDTQYF.

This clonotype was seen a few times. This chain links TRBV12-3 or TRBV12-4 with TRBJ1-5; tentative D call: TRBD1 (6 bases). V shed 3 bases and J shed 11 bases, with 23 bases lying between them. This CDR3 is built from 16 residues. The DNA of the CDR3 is TGTGCCAGCAGTTTTAGCGGACAGCTCGCCTCTATAGCCCAGCATTTT. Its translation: CASSFSGQLASIAQHF.

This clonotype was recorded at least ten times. The DNA of the CDR3 is TGTGCCAGCAGCTTAGCGACTAGCGGGAGATACGAGCAGTACTTC. Its protein product is CASSLATSGRYEQYF. The chain is built from TRBV13 and TRBJ2-7; 12 nucleotides align to TRBD2. CDR1 is PRHDT, CDR2 FYEKMQ, per germline (reference sequence). The CDR3 loop spans 15 amino acids. Germline trimming cut 1 base from V and 4 bases from J; bases unmatched to any gene: 2.

The CDR3 region is CASWTGLPNSVYEQYF. Here the CDR3 DNA reads TGTGCCAGTTGGACAGGACTACCCAATAGCGTCTACGAGCAGTACTTC. The chain couples TRBV28 to TRBJ2-7, with D perhaps matching TRBD1 (7 bases). Germline assignment: CDR1 MDHEN and CDR2 SYDVKM. There are 16 residues in the CDR3. V shed 9 bases and J shed 3 bases, with 24 bases lying between them.

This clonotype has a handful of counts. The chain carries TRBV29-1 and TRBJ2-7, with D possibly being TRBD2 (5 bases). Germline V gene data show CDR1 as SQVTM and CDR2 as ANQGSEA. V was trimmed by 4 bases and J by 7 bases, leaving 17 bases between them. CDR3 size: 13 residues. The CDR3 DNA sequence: TGCAGCGTTGGTTGGAGAAGGACGGGGGAGCAGTACTTC. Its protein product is CSVGWRRTGEQYF.